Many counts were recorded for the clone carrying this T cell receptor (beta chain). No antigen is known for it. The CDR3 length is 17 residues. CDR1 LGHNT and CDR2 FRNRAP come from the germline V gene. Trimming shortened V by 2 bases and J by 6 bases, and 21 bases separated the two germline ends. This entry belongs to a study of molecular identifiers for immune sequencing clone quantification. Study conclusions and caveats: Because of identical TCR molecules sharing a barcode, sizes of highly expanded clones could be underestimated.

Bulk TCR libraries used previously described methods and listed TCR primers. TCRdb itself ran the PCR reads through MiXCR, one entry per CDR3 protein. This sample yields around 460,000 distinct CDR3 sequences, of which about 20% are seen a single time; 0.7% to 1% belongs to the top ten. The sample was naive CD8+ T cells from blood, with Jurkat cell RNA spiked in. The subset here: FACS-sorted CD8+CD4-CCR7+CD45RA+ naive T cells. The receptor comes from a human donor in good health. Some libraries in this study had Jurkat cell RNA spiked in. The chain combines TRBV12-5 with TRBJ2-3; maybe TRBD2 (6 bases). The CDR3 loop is CASGLSSVRLAGDTQYF. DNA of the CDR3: TGTGCTAGTGGTTTGTCTAGCGTTCGGCTAGCAGGGGATACGCAGTATTTT.